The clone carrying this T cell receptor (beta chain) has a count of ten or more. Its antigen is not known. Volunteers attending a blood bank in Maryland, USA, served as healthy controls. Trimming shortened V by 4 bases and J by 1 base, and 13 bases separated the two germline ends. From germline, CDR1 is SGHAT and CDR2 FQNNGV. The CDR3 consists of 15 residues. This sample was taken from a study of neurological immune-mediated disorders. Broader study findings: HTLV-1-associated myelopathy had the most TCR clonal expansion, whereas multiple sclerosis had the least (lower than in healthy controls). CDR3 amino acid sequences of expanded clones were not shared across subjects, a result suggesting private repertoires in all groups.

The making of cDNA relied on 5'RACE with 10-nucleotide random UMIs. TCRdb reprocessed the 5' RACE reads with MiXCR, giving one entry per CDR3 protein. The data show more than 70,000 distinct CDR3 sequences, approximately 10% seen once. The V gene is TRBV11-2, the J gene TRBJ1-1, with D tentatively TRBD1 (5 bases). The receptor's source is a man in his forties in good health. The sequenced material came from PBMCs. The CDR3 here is CASSWSFDRNTEAFF. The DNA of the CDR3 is TGTGCCAGCAGCTGGAGCTTTGACAGGAACACTGAAGCTTTCTTT. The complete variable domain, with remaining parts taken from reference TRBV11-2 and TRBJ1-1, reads EAGVAQSPRYKIIEKRQSVAFWCNPISGHATLYWYQQILGQGPKLLIQFQNNGVVDDSQLPKDRFSAERLKGVDSTLKIQPAKLEDSAVYLCASSWSFDRNTEAFFGQGTRLTVV.